Shown below are 29 T cell receptor beta chains from a single sample sequenced in a study of radiotherapy plus CTLA-4 blockade in lung cancer. The protocol was immunoSEQ multiplex PCR, while the TCRdb copy is restricted to in-frame clones and leaves out a portion. The table shows around 100,000 clones, with 70% to 85% occurring only once. The sample was peripheral blood, taken from a patient treated with radiotherapy plus ipilimumab. These receptors were obtained from a human donor with non-small cell lung cancer that progressed on radiotherapy plus ipilimumab. Some clones in this sample may be carry-over from other donors' samples.

The gene calls are TRBV5-4 and TRBJ2-2; weak D call: TRBD1 (5 bases). With 4 bases removed from V and 5 bases from J, the gap between germline ends came to 15 bases. This CDR3 is built from 15 residues. CDR1 and CDR2 from the germline V gene are SGHNT and YYREEE (reference sequence). The CDR3: CASSGLLTATGELFF. CDR3 sequence (DNA): TGTGCCAGCAGCGGATTACTGACAGCAACCGGGGAGCTGTTTTTT. Drawing the rest from reference TRBV5-4 and TRBJ2-2, the complete variable domain is ETGVTQSPTHLIKTRGQQVTLRCSSQSGHNTVSWYQQALGQGPQFIFQYYREEENGRGNFPPRFSGLQFPNYSSELNVNALELDDSALYLCASSGLLTATGELFFGEGSRLTVL.

V is TRBV7-3 and J is TRBJ1-2; D is ambiguous. This CDR3 has 14 residues. Deletions cut 5 bases from V and 5 bases from J, with 15 bases between. Germline CDR1 SGHTA, CDR2 FQGTGA. CDR3 region: CASSTGPGEYGYTF. In nucleotides, the CDR3 is TGTGCCAGCAGCACTGGCCCCGGGGAGTATGGCTACACCTTC.

This clone was counted only a few times. Here the CDR3 reads CASSYELATAGNTIYF. The CDR3 DNA reads as TGTGCCAGCAGTTACGAGCTGGCGACCGCTGGAAACACCATATATTTT. The chain uses TRBV6-5 and TRBJ1-3; D unresolved. The V gene's germline CDR1 is MNHEY and CDR2 SVGAGI. The CDR3 extends over 16 amino acids. The V and J ends lost 2 bases and 2 bases respectively, with 13 bases between them.

The rearrangement uses TRBV11-2 and TRBJ1-2; tentative D call: TRBD1 (5 bases). The germline CDR1 and CDR2 sequences are SGHAT and FQNNGV. CDR3 length equals 14 residues. V lost 5 bases and J 5 bases, leaving 15 bases between the germline ends. The CDR3 reads CASSPPGRQYGYTF. Written as DNA, the CDR3 is TGTGCCAGCAGCCCCCCGGGACGGCAATATGGCTACACCTTC.

The chain uses TRBV7-9 and TRBJ1-5; 11 positions match TRBD1. Germline V CDR1 and CDR2: SEHNR, FQNEAQ (reference sequence). The V gene end was trimmed by 5 bases and the J gene end by 3 bases; junction bases not matched to a gene: 6. This CDR3 contains 16 residues. The CDR3 DNA follows: TGTGCCAGCAGCCCCGGGGACAGGGGGACCAATCAGCCCCAGCATTTT. Translated, it gives CASSPGDRGTNQPQHF. Together with reference TRBV7-9 and TRBJ1-5, the CDR3 gives the full variable domain: DTGVSQNPRHKITKRGQNVTFRCDPISEHNRLYWYRQTLGQGPEFLTYFQNEAQLEKSRLLSDRFSAERPKGSFSTLEIQRTEQGDSAMYLCASSPGDRGTNQPQHFGDGTRLSIL.

J is TRBJ1-2 and V is TRBV7-8; 8 nucleotides agree with TRBD1. CDR1 is SGHVS and CDR2 is FQNEAQ in the germline V gene. J gave up 7 bases and V 5 bases, and 12 bases lay outside the gene matches. This CDR3 contains 15 residues. CDR3 in DNA: TGTGCCAGCAGCCCAGTTAACGGACAGGGCGGTGGCTACACCTTC. It yields the protein CASSPVNGQGGGYTF.

This chain connects TRBV12-5 to TRBJ1-5; D unclear. The ends were cut back, 7 bases at V and 0 bases at J, with 7 bases in the middle. Germline values: CDR1 LGHNT, CDR2 FRNRAP. The CDR3 has 13 residues. CDR3 nucleotide sequence: TGTGCTAGTGCCTTCAATAGCAATCAGCCCCAGCATTTT. Encoded protein: CASAFNSNQPQHF. Full variable domain (remainder filled in from reference TRBV12-5 and TRBJ1-5): DARVTQTPRHKVTEMGQEVTMRCQPILGHNTVFWYRQTMMQGLELLAYFRNRAPLDDSGMPKDRFSAEMPDATLATLKIQPSEPRDSAVYFCASAFNSNQPQHFGDGTRLSIL.

The CDR3 nucleotides are TGTGCCAGCAGCTTCCCCGAGACTGGAATCTACGAGCAGTACTTC. Its protein is CASSFPETGIYEQYF. The rearrangement links TRBV5-4 to TRBJ2-7; no reliable D call. This CDR3 is built from 15 residues. The V end lost 2 bases, the J end lost 3 bases, and 15 bases lay between the germline ends. Germline values: CDR1 SGHNT, CDR2 YYREEE (reference sequence).

The gene calls are TRBV19 and TRBJ2-7; D might be TRBD1 (5 bases). Germline values: CDR1 LNHDA, CDR2 SQIVND (reference sequence). V was shortened by 4 bases and J by 2 bases, with 12 bases between the two germline ends. This CDR3 is 14 amino acids long. The CDR3 region is CASSRQTNTYEQYF. The CDR3 DNA follows: TGTGCCAGTAGTAGACAGACGAACACCTACGAGCAGTACTTC.

The rearrangement uses TRBV27 and TRBJ2-7; 11 nucleotides align to TRBD1. This CDR3 is built from 15 residues. The germline gives CDR1 MNHEY, CDR2 SMNVEV (reference sequence). Trimming took 6 bases from V and 2 from J; bases not matched to a gene: 6. The CDR3 loop is CASRVGQGAAYEQYF. The CDR3 coding sequence is TGTGCCAGCAGAGTCGGACAGGGGGCCGCCTACGAGCAGTACTTC.

V and J are TRBV27 and TRBJ1-2; no clear D. V lost 6 bases, J lost 3 bases, and 14 bases lay in between. This CDR3 spans 14 amino acids. From germline, CDR1 is MNHEY and CDR2 SMNVEV (reference sequence). CDR3 bases: TGTGCCAGCAGAGTTTTAGGGAACTACTATGGCTACACCTTC. Translation gives CASRVLGNYYGYTF.

This clone was seen more than once but under ten times. The rearrangement links TRBV6-6 to TRBJ1-6; the D is unclear. Germline V gene sequence: CDR1 MNHNY, CDR2 SVGAGI (reference sequence). This CDR3 has 13 amino acids. V lost 8 bases, J lost 0 bases, and 5 bases lay in between. DNA of the CDR3: TGTGCCAGCGTAAGCTCCTATAATTCACCCCTCCACTTT. Translating it yields CASVSSYNSPLHF.

The genes are TRBV18 and TRBJ2-1; TRBD1 agrees at 10 bases. This CDR3 comprises 14 residues. The V and J ends lost 4 bases and 4 bases, in that order; junction bases with no gene match: 1. Germline CDR1 is KGHSH and CDR2 is LQKENI. CDR3 nucleotides: TGTGCCAGCTCACGGGACAGGGGTTACAATGAGCAGTTCTTC. Translation: CASSRDRGYNEQFF. The complete variable domain, with remaining parts taken from reference TRBV18 and TRBJ2-1, reads NAGVMQNPRHLVRRRGQEARLRCSPMKGHSHVYWYRQLPEEGLKFMVYLQKENIIDESGMPKERFSAEFPKEGPSILRIQQVVRGDSAAYFCASSRDRGYNEQFFGPGTRLTVL.

This clone has more than one count but fewer than ten. The chain carries TRBV4-2 and TRBJ2-1; 11 bases align to TRBD2. J gave up 6 bases and V 0 bases, and 1 base lay outside the gene matches. The V gene's germline CDR1 is LGHNA and CDR2 YNFKEQ. This CDR3 comprises 15 residues. In nucleotides, the CDR3 is TGTGCCAGCAGCCAAGATAGCGGGGGGGCCAATGAGCAGTTCTTC. Translating gives CASSQDSGGANEQFF.

This rearrangement joins TRBV28 to TRBJ2-3; no clear D. The V and J ends lost 4 bases and 6 bases respectively, with 8 bases between them. Germline V CDR1 and CDR2: MDHEN, SYDVKM. CDR3 length: 12 residues. The CDR3 here is CASSSFGDTQYF. CDR3 in DNA: TGTGCCAGCAGTTCCTTTGGCGATACGCAGTATTTT. Drawing the rest from reference TRBV28 and TRBJ2-3, the complete variable domain is DVKVTQSSRYLVKRTGEKVFLECVQDMDHENMFWYRQDPGLGLRLIYFSYDVKMKEKGDIPEGYSVSREKKERFSLILESASTNQTSMYLCASSSFGDTQYFGPGTRLTVL.

J is TRBJ2-2 and V is TRBV10-3, with 8 bases identical to TRBD2. Germline trimming cut 4 bases from V and 5 bases from J; bases unmatched to any gene: 9. The germline V gene has CDR1 ENHRY and CDR2 SYGVKD. This CDR3 has 16 residues. CDR3 in amino acids: CAISAVAGGRTGELFF. The DNA of the CDR3 is TGTGCCATCAGTGCGGTGGCGGGGGGCAGGACCGGGGAGCTGTTTTTT.

This chain uses TRBV7-2 with TRBJ1-6; weak D call: TRBD1 (6 bases). The CDR3 consists of 13 residues. Germline CDR1 and CDR2: SGHTA and FQGNSA. Trimming took 5 bases from V and 7 from J, leaving 9 bases between them. In DNA, the CDR3 is TGTGCCAGCAGCCAACAGGGAAATTCACCCCTCCACTTT. Amino acid sequence: CASSQQGNSPLHF.

This chain links TRBV7-2 with TRBJ1-1, with 10 nucleotides matching TRBD1. From germline, CDR1 is SGHTA and CDR2 FQGNSA. The CDR3 is 18 residues long. J gave up 2 bases and V 8 bases, and 17 bases lay outside the gene matches. In DNA, the CDR3 is TGTGCCAGCCATAGACTCGGGACAGGGGCTCGAGAAAACACTGAAGCTTTCTTT. This codes for CASHRLGTGARENTEAFF.

This chain links TRBV7-3 with TRBJ1-1; D remains ambiguous. The V gene lost 5 bases and the J gene lost 0 bases, with 7 bases spanning the gap. CDR3 length: 13 residues. Germline lookup yields CDR1 SGHTA and CDR2 FQGTGA. The CDR3 here is CASSPTVNTEAFF. CDR3 coding DNA: TGTGCCAGCAGCCCCACAGTGAACACTGAAGCTTTCTTT.

In its sample, this clone was seen a few times. V is TRBV19 and J is TRBJ2-2, with D perhaps matching TRBD1 (5 bases). The CDR3 has 16 residues. Trimming stripped 5 bases from V and 1 base from J, with 14 bases between. In germline, CDR1 is LNHDA, CDR2 SQIVND (reference sequence). This chain's CDR3 is CASSSDRLLNTGELFF. DNA of the CDR3: TGTGCCAGTAGTTCTGACAGACTCCTGAACACCGGGGAGCTGTTTTTT.

This chain uses TRBV19 with TRBJ1-2; a possible D gene is TRBD1 (6 bases). The CDR3 is 14 residues long. The V gene's germline CDR1 is LNHDA and CDR2 SQIVND (reference sequence). V lost 6 bases to trimming and J lost 5 bases, with 16 bases between them. CDR3 amino acids: CASSRQAVWYGYTF. CDR3 sequence (DNA): TGTGCCAGTAGCCGACAGGCAGTCTGGTATGGCTACACCTTC.

The chain joins TRBV7-3 to TRBJ2-3; either TRBD1 or TRBD2 may supply D (5 bases each). Trimming stripped 2 bases from V and 4 bases from J, with 13 bases between. CDR3 length: 15 residues. Germline V gene lookup returns CDR1 SGHTA and CDR2 FQGTGA. DNA of the CDR3: TGTGCCAGCAGCTTATTCTCGGGGCAGGCAGATACGCAGTATTTT. Amino acids: CASSLFSGQADTQYF.

The rearrangement uses TRBV19 and TRBJ2-5, with 10 bases identical to TRBD2. With V trimmed by 1 base and J by 3 bases, 8 bases remained unmatched. The CDR3 contains 17 residues. The germline V gene has CDR1 LNHDA and CDR2 SQIVND (reference sequence). The CDR3 is CASSIGSSGLAKETQYF. The CDR3 DNA reads as TGTGCCAGTAGTATAGGTTCTTCGGGACTAGCGAAAGAGACCCAGTACTTC.

V gene TRBV18 combines with J gene TRBJ2-7; D gene uncertain. Trimming cost V 2 bases and J 4 bases, with 6 bases left between them. The CDR3 has 12 residues. Germline CDR1 reads KGHSH; CDR2 reads LQKENI. The chain's CDR3 is CASSPGVYEQYF. The CDR3 coding sequence is TGTGCCAGCTCACCAGGGGTTTACGAGCAGTACTTC.

Only one count was recorded for this clone. The chain employs TRBV7-9 and TRBJ1-4, with 10 bases identical to TRBD1. V lost 5 bases and J lost 7; bases outside the gene matches: 4. This CDR3 is built from 14 residues. The V gene's germline CDR1 is SEHNR and CDR2 FQNEAQ (reference sequence). The DNA for the CDR3 is TGTGCCAGCAGCCCCGGGACAGGGGCTGAAAAACTGTTTTTT. Protein product: CASSPGTGAEKLFF.

This clone was seen a handful of times. This rearrangement joins TRBV28 to TRBJ1-4; D may be TRBD1 (6 bases). Per germline, CDR1 MDHEN and CDR2 SYDVKM. The CDR3 length is 15 residues. The germline V and J ends were trimmed by 7 bases and 7 bases, with 19 bases remaining between them. CDR3 loop: CASTKPIGGTEKLFF. The CDR3 DNA is TGTGCCAGCACCAAACCCATCGGGGGCACTGAAAAACTGTTTTTT. Variable domain in full (rest from reference TRBV28 and TRBJ1-4): DVKVTQSSRYLVKRTGEKVFLECVQDMDHENMFWYRQDPGLGLRLIYFSYDVKMKEKGDIPEGYSVSREKKERFSLILESASTNQTSMYLCASTKPIGGTEKLFFGSGTQLSVL.

The chain recombines TRBV6-6 with TRBJ1-1, with D possibly being TRBD1 (6 bases). Trimming stripped 6 bases from V and 1 base from J, with 12 bases between. This CDR3 is built from 14 residues. The germline CDR1 and CDR2 sequences are MNHNY and SVGAGI (reference sequence). CDR3: CASSTPGQNTEAFF. The DNA for the CDR3 is TGTGCCAGCAGCACCCCGGGACAGAACACTGAAGCTTTCTTT.

The chain recombines TRBV9 with TRBJ1-6; no firm D call. CDR3 length: 14 residues. Germline loops: CDR1 SGDLS, CDR2 YYNGEE. V was clipped by 0 bases and J by 14 bases, with 15 bases between them. The CDR3 sequence is CASSVEGRSFTLHF. The CDR3 nucleotides are TGTGCCAGCAGCGTAGAGGGCCGATCCTTCACCCTCCACTTT.

The rearrangement uses TRBV6-1 and TRBJ1-6; D remains unclear. Trimming took 4 bases from V and 14 from J, leaving 15 bases between them. The CDR3 loop spans 13 amino acids. Germline V gene sequence: CDR1 MNHNS, CDR2 SASEGT. The CDR3 loop reads CASSVRLAMALHF. The CDR3 DNA reads as TGTGCCAGCAGTGTAAGGCTGGCCATGGCCCTCCACTTT.